Listed below are T cell receptor beta chains from one sample, sequenced in a study of T cell responses to AZD1222 COVID-19 vaccine. Data came from immunoSEQ multiplex PCR; TCRdb stores just in-frame clones and leaves some out. The top ten clones hold roughly 4% of a sample with about 170,000 clones, approximately 90% of them seen once. Sample: peripheral blood, taken 28 days after the second dose of the MenACWY control vaccine. These TCRs come from an adult who received the MenACWY meningococcal vaccine as a control. CDR3s include the opening cysteine and the closing phenylalanine or tryptophan. The D gene is left open where the match is weak. Rows give clone size only sometimes, using once, few, many, or a class for an expanded clone.

d_call	v_call	clone_size	j_call	cdr3_nt	cdr3_aa
.	TRBV7-9	once	TRBJ2-7	TGTGCCAGCAGCTTATCAATAGGGGCCTACGAGCAGTACTTC	CASSLSIGAYEQYF
TRBD2	TRBV2	.	TRBJ2-7	TGTGCCAGCAGTGAGACTAGCGGGAGTGTCTACGAGCAGTACTTC	CASSETSGSVYEQYF
TRBD1	TRBV28	.	TRBJ2-7	TGTGCCAGCAGTTCACGGACAGGGGTAGGAGAGGAGCAGTACTTC	CASSSRTGVGEEQYF
TRBD2	TRBV19	once	TRBJ2-7	TGTGCCAGTAGTATCGGGACTAGCGGGACCTACGAGCAGTACTTC	CASSIGTSGTYEQYF
.	TRBV2	.	TRBJ1-2	TGTGCCAGCAGTCTCTACAGCTCCTATGGCTACACCTTC	CASSLYSSYGYTF
.	TRBV30	.	TRBJ1-1	TGTGCCTGGAGTGAAGCTAGCACTGAAGCTTTCTTT	CAWSEASTEAFF
.	TRBV3-1/TRBV3-2	.	TRBJ1-4	TGTGCCAGCAGCCAAGATCCCCGGGCCCCGGGGGAAAAACTGTTTTTT	CASSQDPRAPGEKLFF
TRBD1	TRBV19	.	TRBJ2-1	TGTGCCAGTAGTACGGGACAGGTGAGCAATGAGCAGTTCTTC	CASSTGQVSNEQFF
.	TRBV25-1	.	TRBJ1-4	TGTGCCAGCACCCCCAGCCGGAATGAAAAACTGTTTTTT	CASTPSRNEKLFF
TRBD1	TRBV6-5	.	TRBJ1-6	TGTGCCAGCAGTTACTCGGGACAGACGAATTCACCCCTCCACTTT	CASSYSGQTNSPLHF
.	TRBV5-4	.	TRBJ2-5	TGTGCCAGCAGCTTCATTAGCGGAGGGGAGGAGACCCAGTACTTC	CASSFISGGEETQYF
TRBD1	TRBV5-1	once	TRBJ2-5	TGCGCCAGCAGCTACAACACAGGGGACCAAGAGACCCAGTACTTC	CASSYNTGDQETQYF
.	TRBV29-1	.	TRBJ1-4	TGCAGCGTCCAACGGGGAGGGTTCGGGGAAAAACTGTTTTTT	CSVQRGGFGEKLFF
.	TRBV7-6	.	TRBJ2-3	TGTGCCAGCAGCTTACGACATGGGACATTCACAGATACGCAGTATTTT	CASSLRHGTFTDTQYF
.	TRBV19	.	TRBJ2-5	TGTGCCAGTAGCACAGGTTTTCGCCAAGAGACCCAGTACTTC	CASSTGFRQETQYF
.	TRBV5-1	.	TRBJ2-7	TGCGCCAGCAGCCCTGGGACGGAAACCTACGAGCAGTACTTC	CASSPGTETYEQYF
TRBD2	TRBV2	.	TRBJ2-7	TGTGCCAGCACCCCTGGGGGACTAGCTGGCGAGCAGTACTTC	CASTPGGLAGEQYF
.	TRBV7-9	.	TRBJ2-4	TGTGCCAGCAGTTTCACAGGGGAGGGGTTTACCCCTCTCTACTTC	CASSFTGEGFTPLYF
.	TRBV28	.	TRBJ1-5	TGTGCCAGCAACAAAGGAGGGGACAGCAATCAGCCCCAGCATTTT	CASNKGGDSNQPQHF
.	TRBV28	few	TRBJ2-1	TGTGCCAGCAGTGCCCGACTGACCGACAGAGACAATGAGCAGTTCTTC	CASSARLTDRDNEQFF
TRBD1	TRBV3-1/TRBV3-2	.	TRBJ1-2	TGTGCCAGCAGCCAAGGTTCGAGACAGGGAGGCTATGGCTACACCTTC	CASSQGSRQGGYGYTF
TRBD1	TRBV6-5	few	TRBJ1-2	TGTGCCAGCAGTTACTCCGGACAGGCCCTAGGCTACACCTTC	CASSYSGQALGYTF
.	TRBV25-1	.	TRBJ1-3	TGTGCCAGCAGTAAGGACTGGCCAAACACCATATATTTT	CASSKDWPNTIYF
TRBD1	TRBV19	.	TRBJ2-3	TGTGCCAGTAGTGTACAGGGGGCTAGAGGAGATACGCAGTATTTT	CASSVQGARGDTQYF
TRBD1	TRBV7-2	.	TRBJ2-7	TGTGCCAGCAGCCTAAAAGGGGGCTTGGGGTACGAGCAGTACTTC	CASSLKGGLGYEQYF
.	TRBV7-2	.	TRBJ2-7	TGTGCCAGCAGCTTATGGGGCCCCAACTACGAGCAGTACTTC	CASSLWGPNYEQYF
.	TRBV9	.	TRBJ2-2	TGTGCCAGCAGCCCTAGGACAGTTCGGGACACCGGGGAGCTGTTTTTT	CASSPRTVRDTGELFF
TRBD1	TRBV18	.	TRBJ2-7	TGTGCCAGCTCCCAAGGACAGGAATACGAGCAGTACTTC	CASSQGQEYEQYF
TRBD1	TRBV10-3	few	TRBJ1-2	TGTGCCATCAGCAAGACAGGGGGGGACTATGGCTACACCTTC	CAISKTGGDYGYTF
.	TRBV12-3/TRBV12-4	once	TRBJ2-3	TGTGCCCAAAAGGGGGGGGATACGCAGTATTTT	CAQKGGDTQYF
TRBD1	TRBV3-1/TRBV3-2	.	TRBJ2-7	TGTGCCAGCAGCCAAGAGGGGACAGGGAACTACGAGCAGTACTTC	CASSQEGTGNYEQYF
.	TRBV4-3	.	TRBJ2-1	TGCGCCAGCAGCCAAGATTTGGGAGGTGGAATGAATGAGCAGTTCTTC	CASSQDLGGGMNEQFF
.	TRBV5-6	once	TRBJ2-7	TGTGCCAGCAGCGGCGGGTGGGGGCCTACCTACGAGCAGTACTTC	CASSGGWGPTYEQYF
TRBD2	TRBV10-3	.	TRBJ2-1	TGTGCCATCAGTGCCCCGCTAGCGGGAGGGGTCAATGAGCAGTTCTTC	CAISAPLAGGVNEQFF
TRBD1	TRBV19	.	TRBJ1-5	TGTGCCAGTAGTATGACAGGGGTCGGACAGCCCCAGCATTTT	CASSMTGVGQPQHF
TRBD1	TRBV10-2	many	TRBJ2-3	TGCGCCAGCAGGGGACAGGGCACAGATACGCAGTATTTT	CASRGQGTDTQYF
.	TRBV30	.	TRBJ2-7	TGTGCCTGGACCCTAGCCCACGAGCAGTACTTC	CAWTLAHEQYF
TRBD1	TRBV29-1	.	TRBJ1-2	TGCAGCGTTGAAGATTGGAGGGACAGGAACTATGGCTACACCTTC	CSVEDWRDRNYGYTF
.	TRBV9	.	TRBJ2-5	TGTGCCAGCAGCGTAACGGGGGGCCTAAGCCAAGAGACCCAGTACTTC	CASSVTGGLSQETQYF
.	TRBV2	.	TRBJ2-5	TGTGCCAGCAGCCTGGGAGTGGCAGGAGGAGAGACCCAGTACTTC	CASSLGVAGGETQYF
TRBD2	TRBV6-6	.	TRBJ2-1	TGTGCCAGCAGTTACGCCCAGGCTAGCGGGAGTGGGGAGCAGTTCTTC	CASSYAQASGSGEQFF
TRBD1	TRBV6-5	.	TRBJ1-1	TGTGCCAGCAGTAACGGACAGGACGCTGAAGCTTTCTTT	CASSNGQDAEAFF
.	TRBV7-2	.	TRBJ2-2	TGTGCCAGCAGCTTAGCGTTGGTGAGCACCGGGGAGCTGTTTTTT	CASSLALVSTGELFF
.	TRBV21-1	few	TRBJ2-1	TGTGCCAGCAGCAAAGTCAAAGCGGGAGCTTCCAATGAGCAGTTCTTC	CASSKVKAGASNEQFF
TRBD1	TRBV6-5	.	TRBJ2-7	TGTGCCAGCAGTTACACCCCAGGGGGCGGTTACGAGCAGTACTTC	CASSYTPGGGYEQYF
.	TRBV20-1	.	TRBJ1-4	TGCAGTGGGACGGCTAATGAAAAACTGTTTTTT	CSGTANEKLFF
.	TRBV5-1	.	TRBJ1-1	TGCGCCAGCAGCCACCCTAGAAACACTGAAGCTTTCTTT	CASSHPRNTEAFF
.	TRBV27	.	TRBJ2-7	TGTGCCAGCAGTTTAGCCCGGGTACAGGGCTACGAGCAGTACTTC	CASSLARVQGYEQYF
.	TRBV30	.	TRBJ2-7	TGTGCCTGGAGTGAAGGTCTGGCGGTCTACGAGCAGTACTTC	CAWSEGLAVYEQYF
TRBD2	TRBV4-2	.	TRBJ2-1	TGTGCCAGCAGCCAAGATCAAAGCGGGAGTGGTTACAATGAGCAGTTCTTC	CASSQDQSGSGYNEQFF
.	TRBV28	.	TRBJ1-1	TGTGCCAACAAGGGAATGAACACTGAAGCTTTCTTT	CANKGMNTEAFF
.	TRBV27	.	TRBJ2-5	TGTGCTACCGGGCGACCCCAGTACTTC	CATGRPQYF
.	TRBV25-1	.	TRBJ2-2	TGTGCCAGCAGTGAATTTAGGGGCATGGACACCGGGGAGCTGTTTTTT	CASSEFRGMDTGELFF
.	TRBV6-5	.	TRBJ1-2	TGTGCCAGCAGTTACTGGGGGCCGCAGGGCGATGGCTACACCTTC	CASSYWGPQGDGYTF
TRBD2	TRBV4-1	.	TRBJ2-3	TGCGCCAGCAGCCACCCGACTAGCGGGAGTTCGGATACGCAGTATTTT	CASSHPTSGSSDTQYF
.	TRBV5-1	.	TRBJ2-3	TGCGCCAGCAGTCCGTTCCGCACAGATACGCAGTATTTT	CASSPFRTDTQYF
.	TRBV5-6	.	TRBJ2-7	TGTGCCAGCAGCTTGGTAGGGGGAAAGACCTACGAGCAGTACTTC	CASSLVGGKTYEQYF